This T cell receptor (beta chain) comes out of a study of follicular helper T cells after annual influenza vaccination. Points from the study as a whole: Only about 9-20% of analyzed cells yielded productive TCRB sequences. Day 7 ICOS+CD38+ clones later appeared mostly in ICOS-CD38- cTfh. Change in circulating plasmablasts correlated with ICOS+CD38+ cTfh clonality change.

Sample time point: 2015-2016 season, pre-vaccination. Excluded were substance abuse, HIV/AIDS, active cancer, immunomodulatory drugs and active illness. CDR3 length equals 16 residues. The germline CDR1 and CDR2 sequences are KGHSH and LQKENI. Trimming stripped 3 bases from V and 5 bases from J, with 19 bases between. Comments on this clone: No antigen is known for it.

Sequencing was performed with immunoSEQ multiplex PCR; in TCRdb, only in-frame clones are kept and a portion is missing. The sample has some 5,000 clones, over 80% seen once. The V call is TRBV18, the J call TRBJ2-5; D gene unclear. The material was CXCR5- memory CD4+ T cells sorted from blood, obtained on the day of influenza vaccination. This TCR derives from an adult who received the influenza vaccine. The DNA of the CDR3 is TGTGCCAGCTCACCCCAACGCGCGGCCGGATATGAGACCCAGTACTTC. As protein: CASSPQRAAGYETQYF.